Each of the 32 T cell receptor beta chains below was sequenced from the same sample in a study of OX40 agonist ivuxolimab in advanced cancers. Method: immunoSEQ multiplex PCR; TCRdb's copy keeps in-frame clones and lacks some. The top ten hold roughly an eighth of the sample, which has 15,000 to 20,000 clones, about 83% seen once. The input for sequencing was CD4+ or CD8+ T cells sorted from blood, taken in a trial of the OX40 agonist ivuxolimab. The source is an adult with an advanced solid tumor such as melanoma, head and neck, liver or kidney cancer.

The rearrangement links TRBV5-8 to TRBJ2-1; 10 bases map to TRBD2. Trimming took 0 bases from V and 9 from J; bases not matched to a gene: 12. CDR3 length equals 17 residues. Germline V gene sequence: CDR1 SGHTS, CDR2 YDEGEE. The CDR3 sequence is CASSLADSGGAYGEQFF. CDR3 DNA: TGTGCCAGCAGCTTGGCCGACAGCGGGGGGGCTTATGGTGAGCAGTTCTTC.

This chain joins TRBV7-8 and TRBJ2-3; 9 nucleotides match TRBD2. This CDR3 is built from 17 residues. The V segment lost 5 bases and the J segment 3 bases; nucleotides outside the gene matches: 12. In germline, CDR1 is SGHVS, CDR2 FQNEAQ. This CDR3 is CASSPLPWRGGTDTQYF. The CDR3 DNA reads as TGTGCCAGCAGCCCCCTCCCCTGGCGGGGGGGAACAGATACGCAGTATTTT.

This clone was observed a handful of times. The gene calls are TRBV7-2 and TRBJ2-6; D not certain. CDR1 and CDR2 (germline): SGHTA, FQGNSA. The ends were cut back, 5 bases at V and 0 bases at J, with 8 bases in the middle. This CDR3 comprises 15 residues. CDR3 coding DNA: TGTGCCAGCAGCACACGGAGCTCTGGGGCCAACGTCCTGACTTTC. This encodes CASSTRSSGANVLTF. The whole variable domain, remainder taken from reference TRBV7-2 and TRBJ2-6, is GAGVSQSPSNKVTEKGKDVELRCDPISGHTALYWYRQSLGQGLEFLIYFQGNSAPDKSGLPSDRFSAERTGGSVSTLTIQRTQQEDSAVYLCASSTRSSGANVLTFGAGSRLTVL.

V gene TRBV6-6 combines with J gene TRBJ2-7; D not certain. The CDR3 has 13 residues. Germline CDR1 MNHNY, CDR2 SVGAGI (reference sequence). The V gene lost 2 bases and the J gene lost 0 bases, with 5 bases spanning the gap. The CDR3 region has the DNA TGTGCCAGCAGTTACGGAAACTCCTACGAGCAGTACTTC. It translates to CASSYGNSYEQYF.

The genes are TRBV28 and TRBJ2-1, with D perhaps TRBD2 (6 bases). There are 14 residues in the CDR3. V was trimmed by 4 bases and J by 6 bases, leaving 13 bases between them. Per the germline V gene, CDR1 is MDHEN and CDR2 is SYDVKM. The CDR3 region has the DNA TGTGCCAGCAGTTCCGGAGGGGACGTCAATGAGCAGTTCTTC. Translating gives CASSSGGDVNEQFF.

V and J are TRBV6-1 and TRBJ2-1; no clear D gene. CDR3 length: 13 residues. V lost 7 bases to trimming and J lost 5 bases, with 12 bases between them. In germline, CDR1 is MNHNS, CDR2 SASEGT. The CDR3: CASTGLINNEQFF. DNA of the CDR3: TGTGCCAGCACGGGTCTTATTAACAATGAGCAGTTCTTC.

The V gene is TRBV10-3, the J gene TRBJ2-5; D uncertain. The CDR3 contains 12 residues. Germline assignment: CDR1 ENHRY and CDR2 SYGVKD. V was shortened by 0 bases and J by 7 bases, with 6 bases between the two germline ends. The CDR3: CAISESDWTQYF. The CDR3 DNA follows: TGTGCCATCAGTGAGTCGGATTGGACCCAGTACTTC.

J is TRBJ2-7 and V is TRBV6-1; D gene ambiguous. Per the germline V gene, CDR1 is MNHNS and CDR2 is SASEGT. Trimming removed 8 bases from V and 0 bases from J, with 5 bases in between. The CDR3 is made up of 11 amino acids. The CDR3 sequence: CASGRSYEQYF. The DNA for the CDR3 is TGTGCCAGCGGGCGCTCCTACGAGCAGTACTTC.

The rearrangement joins TRBV6-5 to TRBJ2-2; a weak D match, TRBD1 (6 bases). V lost 0 bases to trimming and J lost 6 bases, with 8 bases between them. Germline assignment: CDR1 MNHEY and CDR2 SVGAGI. The CDR3 is made up of 14 amino acids. The CDR3 loop reads CASSYSSGAGELFF. The CDR3 bases are TGTGCCAGCAGTTACTCTTCAGGGGCCGGGGAGCTGTTTTTT.

The gene calls are TRBV28 and TRBJ1-1; D gene ambiguous. The CDR3 extends over 17 amino acids. Looked up from germline, CDR1 is MDHEN and CDR2 is SYDVKM. V lost 6 bases to trimming and J lost 1 base, with 21 bases between them. The CDR3 is CASRVGLGGRRNTEAFF. The CDR3 bases are TGTGCCAGCAGAGTAGGTTTAGGCGGAAGGCGGAACACTGAAGCTTTCTTT.

J is TRBJ2-1 and V is TRBV5-4, with 7 bases identical to TRBD2. The V gene end was trimmed by 1 base and the J gene end by 1 base; junction bases not matched to a gene: 2. The CDR3 totals 15 residues. Germline loops: CDR1 SGHNT, CDR2 YYREEE (reference sequence). This chain's CDR3 is CASSLSGGSYNEQFF. In nucleotides, the CDR3 is TGTGCCAGCAGCTTGTCGGGGGGATCCTACAATGAGCAGTTCTTC.

V gene TRBV28 combines with J gene TRBJ2-3; D possibly uses TRBD1 or TRBD2 (6 bases each). Trimming removed 5 bases from V and 1 base from J, with 13 bases in between. The V gene's germline CDR1 is MDHEN and CDR2 SYDVKM. There are 15 residues in the CDR3. The CDR3 DNA reads as TGTGCCAGCAGTATAGGGGGGATGGGCACAGATACGCAGTATTTT. It is translated as CASSIGGMGTDTQYF. The full variable domain, with the rest looked up from reference TRBV28 and TRBJ2-3, is DVKVTQSSRYLVKRTGEKVFLECVQDMDHENMFWYRQDPGLGLRLIYFSYDVKMKEKGDIPEGYSVSREKKERFSLILESASTNQTSMYLCASSIGGMGTDTQYFGPGTRLTVL.

The rearrangement links TRBV4-2 to TRBJ1-6; D ambiguous. Trimming removed 4 bases from V and 7 bases from J, with 2 bases in between. Germline V CDR1 and CDR2: LGHNA, YNFKEQ. This CDR3 has 11 residues. CDR3 nucleotides: TGTGCCAGCAGCCCGAATTCACCCCTCCACTTT. It encodes CASSPNSPLHF.

The rearrangement joins TRBV5-1 to TRBJ2-5; D could derive from TRBD1 or TRBD2 (5 bases each). From germline, CDR1 is SGHRS and CDR2 YFSETQ. V was pared by 0 bases and J by 0 bases, with 9 bases between. The CDR3 has 15 amino acids. In DNA, the CDR3 is TGCGCCAGCAGCTTGGGGGACCGGTACCAAGAGACCCAGTACTTC. Translating gives CASSLGDRYQETQYF.

The rearrangement links TRBV5-3 to TRBJ2-2; the match to TRBD2 covers 13 bases. TRBV5-3 belongs to the ORF category, with a function that is uncertain. This CDR3 is 18 amino acids long. V was clipped by 5 bases and J by 3 bases; unmatched bases: 10. In DNA form, the CDR3 reads TGTGCCAGAAGTTATTCGCACGGACTAGCGGGGGACACCGGGGAGCTGTTTTTT. Protein sequence: CARSYSHGLAGDTGELFF.

The chain has TRBV5-1 and TRBJ2-1; TRBD2 aligns across 7 bases. Germline lookup yields CDR1 SGHRS and CDR2 YFSETQ. The CDR3 contains 15 residues. The trim removed 2 bases at V and 4 bases at J, leaving 6 bases unmatched. The CDR3 DNA reads as TGCGCCAGCAGCTTCGGCGGGAGTTCATACAATGAGCAGTTCTTC. It yields the protein CASSFGGSSYNEQFF.

The CDR3 protein is CASSYPIPGTSIHEQYF. For the CDR3, the DNA is TGTGCCAGCAGTTACCCGATTCCCGGGACTAGCATCCACGAGCAGTACTTC. This rearrangement joins TRBV6-8 to TRBJ2-7; 9 bases line up with TRBD2. Germline values: CDR1 MNHGY, CDR2 SAAAGT. This CDR3 has 17 amino acids. V trimming: 2 bases; J trimming: 5 bases; junction bases outside the gene matches: 13.

The chain carries TRBV5-1 and TRBJ2-7, with D maybe TRBD1 (5 bases). V gave up 4 bases and J gave up 3 bases, with 11 bases separating them. Germline-derived CDR1 and CDR2 are SGHRS and YFSETQ. The CDR3 runs 13 residues. The CDR3, as DNA: TGCGCCAGCAGCCCTAGTCAGGGCTACGAGCAGTACTTC. This encodes CASSPSQGYEQYF.

The chain carries TRBV7-2 and TRBJ2-5; TRBD1 matches at 7 bases. This CDR3 has 16 amino acids. CDR1 is SGHTA and CDR2 is FQGNSA in the germline V gene. The V segment lost 0 bases and the J segment 4 bases; nucleotides outside the gene matches: 8. Here the CDR3 DNA reads TGTGCCAGCAGCTTAGCGCTGTCGACAGGGATAGAGACCCAGTACTTC. The encoded protein is CASSLALSTGIETQYF.

The J gene is TRBJ1-6, the V gene TRBV7-3; D may be TRBD1 (6 bases). The CDR3 spans 14 residues. CDR1 SGHTA and CDR2 FQGTGA come from the germline V gene. Between the trimmed V and J ends, which lost 2 bases and 13 bases, there was a span of 15 bases. Here the CDR3 DNA reads TGTGCCAGCAGCTTAGGTGGGGGGCGCACGCCCCTCCACTTT. Translating gives CASSLGGGRTPLHF.

The chain carries TRBV10-3 and TRBJ1-2; no firm D call. Trimming stripped 2 bases from V and 5 bases from J, with 6 bases between. CDR1 and CDR2 (germline): ENHRY, SYGVKD. The CDR3 is 12 amino acids. The CDR3 loop reads CAISEEGYGYTF. For the CDR3, the DNA is TGTGCCATCAGTGAGGAGGGTTATGGCTACACCTTC.

The V and J genes are TRBV19 and TRBJ2-5, with D perhaps matching TRBD1 or TRBD2 (7 bases each). CDR1 is LNHDA and CDR2 is SQIVND in the germline V gene (reference sequence). The CDR3 totals 16 residues. The V end was cut by 3 bases, the J end by 1 base, with 15 bases between. The CDR3 sequence is CASSIQSRGGQETQYF. The CDR3 DNA reads TGTGCCAGTAGTATTCAAAGCAGGGGGGGCCAAGAGACCCAGTACTTC.

V usage is TRBV7-2 and J usage is TRBJ2-3; D may be TRBD1 or TRBD2 (5 bases each). This CDR3 contains 16 residues. V was pared by 3 bases and J by 2 bases, with 15 bases between. The germline V gene encodes CDR1 SGHTA and CDR2 FQGNSA. CDR3 loop: CASSFPGIGVTDTQYF. DNA for the CDR3: TGTGCCAGCAGCTTTCCGGGGATAGGGGTCACAGATACGCAGTATTTT.

J is TRBJ1-5 and V is TRBV7-8; D gene unclear. Trimming pared 2 bases from V and 2 bases from J, leaving 7 bases between. Germline V gene lookup returns CDR1 SGHVS and CDR2 FQNEAQ. The CDR3 is made up of 14 amino acids. CDR3 protein: CASSLPGRNQPQHF. The CDR3 nucleotides are TGTGCCAGCAGCTTACCAGGCCGCAATCAGCCCCAGCATTTT.

The chain carries TRBV1 and TRBJ2-3; the table calls TRBD2, which could not be checked here. TRBV1 is deemed a pseudogene. The CDR3 spans 16 residues. In DNA, the CDR3 is TGCACCAGCAGCCGATCGGGACTAGCGCGGGCGGATACGCAGTATTTT. Its protein product is CTSSRSGLARADTQYF.

The chain recombines TRBV7-3 with TRBJ2-5; possible D gene TRBD2, 6 bases. V was trimmed by 5 bases and J by 3 bases, leaving 10 bases between them. The CDR3 covers 13 residues. Germline CDR1 reads SGHTA; CDR2 reads FQGTGA. The CDR3 DNA follows: TGTGCCAGCAGCGCGACTAGTAAAGAGACCCAGTACTTC. It is translated as CASSATSKETQYF.

The chain uses TRBV7-2 and TRBJ1-2; no reliable D call. Trimming took 4 bases from V and 1 from J, leaving 10 bases between them. The CDR3 is made up of 14 amino acids. From germline, CDR1 is SGHTA and CDR2 FQGNSA. This CDR3 is CASSSAVINYGYTF. As DNA, the CDR3 is TGTGCCAGCAGCTCCGCCGTTATTAACTATGGCTACACCTTC.

This sequence joins TRBV19 and TRBJ2-2; weak D call: TRBD2 (5 bases). From germline, CDR1 is LNHDA and CDR2 SQIVND (reference sequence). This CDR3 has 16 residues. The V end was cut by 1 base, the J end by 1 base, with 10 bases between. The CDR3 DNA follows: TGTGCCAGTAGTATAGGGGTACTAGAGAACACCGGGGAGCTGTTTTTT. Translating it yields CASSIGVLENTGELFF.

The J gene is TRBJ2-7, the V gene TRBV11-2, with D possibly being TRBD1 (5 bases). This CDR3 has 15 residues. Trimming took 4 bases from V and 1 from J, leaving 14 bases between them. CDR1 and CDR2 (germline): SGHAT, FQNNGV. In nucleotides, the CDR3 is TGTGCCAGCAGCTCAAGACCTCAGGGTTCCTACGAGCAGTACTTC. Its translation is CASSSRPQGSYEQYF.

This clone occurred a few times. The rearrangement uses TRBV30 and TRBJ2-3; weak D call: TRBD1 (6 bases). The germline V and J ends were trimmed by 8 bases and 3 bases, with 15 bases remaining between them. The length of the CDR3 is 13 residues. Germline loops: CDR1 GTSNPN, CDR2 SVGIG (reference sequence). As DNA, the CDR3 is TGTGCCCGGACCACAGGGCGGACAGATACGCAGTATTTT. It is translated as CARTTGRTDTQYF. Filled out from reference TRBV30 and TRBJ2-3, the complete variable domain reads SQTIHQWPATLVQPVGSPLSLECTVEGTSNPNLYWYRQAAGRGLQLLFYSVGIGQISSEVPQNLSASRPQDRQFILSSKKLLLSDSGFYLCARTTGRTDTQYFGPGTRLTVL.

This chain joins TRBV28 and TRBJ2-7; 7 nucleotides align to TRBD2. Germline values: CDR1 MDHEN, CDR2 SYDVKM. The junction had 12 bases not matched to a gene; V was cut back by 4 bases and J by 3 bases. This CDR3 spans 16 amino acids. CDR3 bases: TGTGCCAGCAGTTCGCCCCCGACTAGCCAAAGCTACGAGCAGTACTTC. The encoded protein is CASSSPPTSQSYEQYF.

The chain uses TRBV5-5 and TRBJ1-3, with TRBD1 matching over 7 bases. CDR3 length: 17 residues. The germline V gene encodes CDR1 SGHKS and CDR2 YYEKEE (reference sequence). V lost 3 bases and J lost 0; bases outside the gene matches: 9. The CDR3 protein is CASSWGIQGSSGNTIYF. CDR3 DNA sequence: TGTGCCAGCAGCTGGGGAATACAGGGGAGCTCTGGAAACACCATATATTTT.